This T cell receptor (beta chain) derives from a study of shared clonotypes between healthy human individuals. Across the study: CD4 naive cells filled three plates per donor, CD4 memory three, CD8 naive two and CD8 memory one.

Study observations and caveats: Naive subsets, compared against memory subsets, generally had larger estimated richness values.

CDR3 length: 13 amino acids. Trimming removed 6 bases at V and 4 bases at J, with 10 bases between. Germline CDR1 is SEHNR and CDR2 is FQNEAQ (reference sequence). Comments on this clone: Its matching antigen is unknown.

The sorted-subset replicate PCRs were given about 210 ng DNA, which is approximately 30,000 T cell genomes. Assay: immunoSEQ multiplex PCR; the TCRdb copy retains only in-frame clones and omits some. The sample yields approximately 100,000 clones, around 65% seen once. Specimen: memory CD8+ T cells sorted from blood. Subset of the sample: CD45RO+ cells pooled with CCR7-negative TemRA cells. This chain uses TRBV7-9 with TRBJ1-3; D is unresolved. This receptor was obtained from a woman in her twenties or thirties in good health. The CDR3 nucleotides read TGTGCCAGCAGTCGGCCGACAGGAAACACCATATATTTT. It is translated as CASSRPTGNTIYF.